This T cell receptor (beta chain) emerged from a study of T-cell memory formation after mild COVID-19. General observations from the study: Later expanders leaned CD4+, whereas day 15 to 85 contracting clones were balanced CD4/CD8.

The V end was cut by 3 bases, the J end by 1 base, with 9 bases between. This CDR3 has 14 amino acids. TCRdb redid the calling of the 5' RACE reads with MiXCR, one entry per CDR3 protein. The table includes under 250,000 distinct CDR3 sequences, approximately 10% detected once. As concerns this clonotype: Its antigen is unidentified.

This sequence joins TRBV12-3 or TRBV12-4 and TRBJ1-1, with D possibly TRBD1 on 5 matching bases. The sequencing input was PBMCs or a T cell subset sorted from them (not recorded which). The TCR sequence derives from a man younger than 35 who had mild COVID-19 (a few samples of this study predate the infection). Cell type and time point are not known. This chain's CDR3 is CASSFQGSNTEAFF. For the CDR3, the DNA is TGTGCCAGCAGTTTTCAGGGTTCGAACACTGAAGCTTTCTTT.